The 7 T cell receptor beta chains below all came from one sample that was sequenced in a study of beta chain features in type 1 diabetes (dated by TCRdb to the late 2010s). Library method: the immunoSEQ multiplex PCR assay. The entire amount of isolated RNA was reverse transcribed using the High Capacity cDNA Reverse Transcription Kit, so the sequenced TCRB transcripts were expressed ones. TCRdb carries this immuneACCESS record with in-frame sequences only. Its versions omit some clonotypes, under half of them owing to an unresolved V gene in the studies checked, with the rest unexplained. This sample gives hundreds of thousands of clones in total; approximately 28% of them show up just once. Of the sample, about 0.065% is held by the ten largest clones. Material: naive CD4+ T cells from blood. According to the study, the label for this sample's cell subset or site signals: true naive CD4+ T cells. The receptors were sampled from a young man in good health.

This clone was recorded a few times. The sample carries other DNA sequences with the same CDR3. This CDR3 is CASRPGQGYTEAFF. The DNA for the CDR3 is TGTGCCAGCAGACCGGGACAGGGATACACTGAAGCTTTCTTT. The chain joins TRBV28 to TRBJ1-1; TRBD1 matches 9 bases. V lost 6 bases, J lost 3 bases, and 5 bases stayed unmatched. CDR3 length: 14 amino acids. Germline CDR1 is MDHEN and CDR2 is SYDVKM.

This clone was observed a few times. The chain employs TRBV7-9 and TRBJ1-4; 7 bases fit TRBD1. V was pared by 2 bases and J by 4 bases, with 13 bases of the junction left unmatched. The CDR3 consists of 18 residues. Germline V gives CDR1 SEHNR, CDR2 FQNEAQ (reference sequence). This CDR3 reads CASSLFFGGQRINEKLFF. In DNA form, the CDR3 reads TGTGCCAGCAGCTTATTCTTCGGGGGACAGCGGATTAATGAAAAACTGTTTTTT.

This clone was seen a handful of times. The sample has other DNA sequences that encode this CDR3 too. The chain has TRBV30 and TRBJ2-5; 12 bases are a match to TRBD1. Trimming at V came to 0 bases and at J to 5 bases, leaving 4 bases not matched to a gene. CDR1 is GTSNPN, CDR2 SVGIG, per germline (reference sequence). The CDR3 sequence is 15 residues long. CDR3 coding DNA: TGTGCCTGGAGTGTGGGACAGGGGGCTAGGGAGACCCAGTACTTC. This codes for CAWSVGQGARETQYF.

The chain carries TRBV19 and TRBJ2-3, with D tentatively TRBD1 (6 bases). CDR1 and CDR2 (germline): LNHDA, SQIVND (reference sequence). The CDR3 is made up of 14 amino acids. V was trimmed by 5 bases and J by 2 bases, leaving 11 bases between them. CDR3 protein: CASSPTGFTDTQYF. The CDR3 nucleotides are TGTGCCAGTAGTCCGACAGGCTTCACAGATACGCAGTATTTT.

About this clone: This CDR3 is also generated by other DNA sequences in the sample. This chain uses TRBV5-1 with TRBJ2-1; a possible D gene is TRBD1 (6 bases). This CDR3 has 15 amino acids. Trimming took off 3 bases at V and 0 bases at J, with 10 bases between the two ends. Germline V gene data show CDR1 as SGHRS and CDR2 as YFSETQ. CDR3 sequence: CASSWTESSYNEQFF. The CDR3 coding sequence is TGCGCCAGCAGCTGGACAGAAAGCTCCTACAATGAGCAGTTCTTC.

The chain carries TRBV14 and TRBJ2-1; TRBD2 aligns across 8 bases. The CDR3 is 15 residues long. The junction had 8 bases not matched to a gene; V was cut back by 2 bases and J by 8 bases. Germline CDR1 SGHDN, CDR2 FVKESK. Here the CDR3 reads CASSQREGYWYEQFF. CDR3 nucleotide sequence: TGTGCCAGCAGCCAACGGGAGGGATACTGGTATGAGCAGTTCTTC.

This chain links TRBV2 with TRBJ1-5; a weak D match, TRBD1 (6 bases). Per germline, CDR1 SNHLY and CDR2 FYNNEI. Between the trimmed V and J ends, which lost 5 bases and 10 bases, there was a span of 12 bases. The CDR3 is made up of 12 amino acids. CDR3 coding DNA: TGTGCCAGCAGTACAGGGTGGGAACCCCAGCATTTT. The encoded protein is CASSTGWEPQHF.